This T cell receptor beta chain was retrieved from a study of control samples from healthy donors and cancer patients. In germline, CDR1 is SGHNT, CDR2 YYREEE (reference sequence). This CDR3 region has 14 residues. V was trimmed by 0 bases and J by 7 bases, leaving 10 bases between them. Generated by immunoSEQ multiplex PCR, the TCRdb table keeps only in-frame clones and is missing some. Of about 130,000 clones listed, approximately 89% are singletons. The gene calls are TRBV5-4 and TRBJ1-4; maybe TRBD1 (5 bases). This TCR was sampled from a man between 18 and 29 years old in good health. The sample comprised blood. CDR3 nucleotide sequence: TGTGCCAGCAGCTTGGGGGGGAGAGGTGAAAAACTGTTTTTT. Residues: CASSLGGRGEKLFF. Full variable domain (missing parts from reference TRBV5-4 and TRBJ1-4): ETGVTQSPTHLIKTRGQQVTLRCSSQSGHNTVSWYQQALGQGPQFIFQYYREEENGRGNFPPRFSGLQFPNYSSELNVNALELDDSALYLCASSLGGRGEKLFFGSGTQLSVL.